These 29 T cell receptor beta chains came from one sample sequenced in a study of blood T cell repertoires in COVID-19. The protocol was immunoSEQ multiplex PCR, while the TCRdb copy is restricted to in-frame clones and leaves out a portion. Among roughly 150,000 clones listed, around 82% were seen once. Sequencing was carried out using peripheral blood. All receptors derive from a woman of 80 years or more with acute or convalescent COVID-19.

This clone was detected once. This chain connects TRBV28 to TRBJ2-7, with 7 positions matching TRBD1. Germline trimming cut 7 bases from V and 4 bases from J; bases unmatched to any gene: 10. Germline values: CDR1 MDHEN, CDR2 SYDVKM. There are 14 residues in the CDR3. The CDR3 coding sequence is TGTGCCAGCATGAGCCGACAGGGCGTTTACGAGCAGTACTTC. Encoded protein: CASMSRQGVYEQYF.

J is TRBJ2-2 and V is TRBV2; 10 nucleotides align to TRBD2. The germline V gene encodes CDR1 SNHLY and CDR2 FYNNEI. The V and J ends lost 1 base and 6 bases, in that order; junction bases with no gene match: 5. There are 16 residues in the CDR3. CDR3 amino acids: CASSEEGTSDPGELFF. CDR3 bases: TGTGCCAGCAGTGAAGAAGGGACTAGCGATCCCGGGGAGCTGTTTTTT.

This clone has a handful of counts. CDR3 sequence reads: CASCSVDTGELFF. In nucleotides, the CDR3 is TGTGCCAGCTGCTCGGTGGACACCGGGGAGCTGTTTTTT. The chain is built from TRBV12-3 or TRBV12-4 and TRBJ2-2; D is unclear. This CDR3 is 13 amino acids long. The germline V and J ends were trimmed by 8 bases and 3 bases, with 10 bases remaining between them.

This chain joins TRBV6-4 and TRBJ2-3; D perhaps matches TRBD2 (5 bases). The V gene's germline CDR1 is MRHNA and CDR2 SNTAGT. Trimming stripped 6 bases from V and 11 bases from J, with 21 bases between. This CDR3 is 14 amino acids long. As DNA, the CDR3 is TGTGCCAGCAGCGACCACCCCCGGGAAAGAGGGCAGTATTTT. It codes for CASSDHPRERGQYF.

The CDR3 nucleotides are TGTGCCAGTTCCACTGGTGAGGGAGGACAGACCCAGTACTTC. Encoded protein: CASSTGEGGQTQYF. The chain uses TRBV19 and TRBJ2-5, with D possibly matching TRBD2 (6 bases). Trimming removed 8 bases from V and 6 bases from J, with 19 bases in between. This CDR3 spans 14 amino acids. From germline, CDR1 is LNHDA and CDR2 SQIVND (reference sequence).

This clone has more than one count but fewer than ten. The rearrangement links TRBV6-2 or TRBV6-3 to TRBJ2-7; D is uncertain. The CDR3 has 13 amino acids. CDR1 is MNHEY and CDR2 is SVGEGT in the germline V gene. Trimming left V 6 bases short and J 3 bases short, with 12 bases between. The CDR3 nucleotides are TGTGCCAGCAGCGCCGCGGCGGTCTACGAGCAGTACTTC. This encodes CASSAAAVYEQYF.

The chain combines TRBV6-6 with TRBJ1-3; 7 nucleotides match TRBD1. Germline V gene sequence: CDR1 MNHNY, CDR2 SVGAGI (reference sequence). CDR3 length: 15 amino acids. V was pared by 6 bases and J by 7 bases, with 12 bases of the junction left unmatched. DNA for the CDR3: TGTGCCAGCAGCCGGGCCCGGGACAGTTGGAACACCATATATTTT. Translating it yields CASSRARDSWNTIYF.

The J gene is TRBJ2-7, the V gene TRBV7-9; tentatively, D is TRBD1 (6 bases). Germline CDR1 SEHNR, CDR2 FQNEAQ (reference sequence). Trimming removed 1 base at V and 2 bases at J, with 12 bases between. The CDR3 is 15 residues long. The CDR3 is CASSLGDTRTYEQYF. In DNA form, the CDR3 reads TGTGCCAGCAGCTTAGGGGACACGAGGACCTACGAGCAGTACTTC.

This clone was counted between two and nine times. V and J are TRBV6-5 and TRBJ1-6; D is unclear. V lost 7 bases and J 0 bases, leaving 10 bases between the germline ends. This CDR3 contains 15 residues. Germline V gene data show CDR1 as MNHEY and CDR2 as SVGAGI. The CDR3 DNA reads as TGTGCCAGCAAGGCGGGAAGCTCCTATAATTCACCCCTCCACTTT. Translation gives CASKAGSSYNSPLHF.

The chain couples TRBV19 to TRBJ1-4, with D tentatively TRBD1 (6 bases). Germline CDR1 LNHDA, CDR2 SQIVND (reference sequence). The CDR3 is 16 residues long. Trimming removed 5 bases from V and 3 bases from J, with 16 bases in between. CDR3 nucleotides: TGTGCCAGTAGTCGGGGGGCTGCAGGGGCTAATGAAAAACTGTTTTTT. Its translation: CASSRGAAGANEKLFF.

The rearrangement uses TRBV7-8 and TRBJ2-7; 13 nucleotides agree with TRBD2. The CDR3 is 15 residues long. Looked up from germline, CDR1 is SGHVS and CDR2 is FQNEAQ. The junction had 5 bases not matched to a gene; V was cut back by 5 bases and J by 4 bases. The CDR3 DNA reads TGTGCCAGCAGCAGGGGACTAGCGGGAATTTACGAGCAGTACTTC. Translation gives CASSRGLAGIYEQYF.

The chain has TRBV25-1 and TRBJ2-3, with a possible D match to TRBD1 (6 bases). Per germline, CDR1 MGHDK and CDR2 SYGVNS. The CDR3 covers 15 residues. V lost 3 bases to trimming and J lost 2 bases, with 12 bases between them. The CDR3 bases are TGTGCCAGCAGTGATATGGGGGCAAACACAGATACGCAGTATTTT. It encodes CASSDMGANTDTQYF. Complete variable domain (other parts from reference TRBV25-1 and TRBJ2-3): EADIYQTPRYLVIGTGKKITLECSQTMGHDKMYWYQQDPGMELHLIHYSYGVNSTEKGDLSSESTVSRIRTEHFPLTLESARPSHTSQYLCASSDMGANTDTQYFGPGTRLTVL.

This chain links TRBV29-1 with TRBJ1-5, with D perhaps TRBD1 (5 bases). Per the germline V gene, CDR1 is SQVTM and CDR2 is ANQGSEA. The CDR3 loop spans 15 amino acids. The germline V and J ends were trimmed by 7 bases and 3 bases, with 19 bases remaining between them. CDR3 residues: CSGGEGNLLNQPQHF. DNA for the CDR3: TGCAGCGGGGGGGAGGGAAATCTGCTCAATCAGCCCCAGCATTTT.

The chain uses TRBV29-1 and TRBJ2-1; D not certain. V lost 2 bases and J 6 bases, leaving 5 bases between the germline ends. The CDR3 length is 11 residues. Germline lookup yields CDR1 SQVTM and CDR2 ANQGSEA. The CDR3 spells CSVEIGNEQFF. The CDR3 DNA follows: TGCAGCGTTGAAATCGGCAATGAGCAGTTCTTC.

This chain uses TRBV7-9 with TRBJ1-2, with D maybe TRBD1 (5 bases). This CDR3 region has 13 residues. Looked up from germline, CDR1 is SEHNR and CDR2 is FQNEAQ (reference sequence). V lost 4 bases, J lost 3 bases, and 9 bases lay in between. The CDR3 coding sequence is TGTGCCAGCAGCTCGACAGAGGACTATGGCTACACCTTC. Translated: CASSSTEDYGYTF.

The chain joins TRBV15 to TRBJ2-1; 7 bases line up with TRBD1. V lost 5 bases and J lost 2; bases outside the gene matches: 6. This CDR3 comprises 15 residues. The germline V gene has CDR1 LNHNV and CDR2 YYDKDF (reference sequence). CDR3 protein: CATSPRQGPYNEQFF. Written as DNA, the CDR3 is TGTGCCACCAGCCCCCGACAGGGTCCCTACAATGAGCAGTTCTTC.

V is TRBV7-2 and J is TRBJ2-3; D not certain. The V end was cut by 6 bases, the J end by 4 bases, with 11 bases between. This CDR3 contains 13 residues. CDR1 is SGHTA and CDR2 is FQGNSA in the germline V gene. In DNA form, the CDR3 reads TGTGCCAGCAGTTCCCTCGGTCCAGATACGCAGTATTTT. This gives the protein CASSSLGPDTQYF.

The J gene is TRBJ2-7, the V gene TRBV5-1, with 7 bases aligning to TRBD1. The CDR3 totals 14 residues. The V gene end was trimmed by 4 bases and the J gene end by 2 bases; junction bases not matched to a gene: 6. Germline loops: CDR1 SGHRS, CDR2 YFSETQ. CDR3 nucleotides: TGCGCCAGCAGCCTACAGGGGCTAGCCTACGAGCAGTACTTC. This gives the protein CASSLQGLAYEQYF.

This clone has only a few counts. V usage is TRBV9 and J usage is TRBJ2-3; 10 bases align to TRBD2. This CDR3 region has 16 residues. V trimming: 0 bases; J trimming: 5 bases; junction bases outside the gene matches: 6. The germline gives CDR1 SGDLS, CDR2 YYNGEE. The CDR3 reads CASSVVLSGGRDTQYF. The CDR3 bases are TGTGCCAGCAGCGTAGTCCTTAGCGGGGGGCGAGATACGCAGTATTTT. The full variable domain, in which reference TRBV9 and TRBJ2-3 provide the parts outside the CDR3, is DSGVTQTPKHLITATGQRVTLRCSPRSGDLSVYWYQQSLDQGLQFLIQYYNGEERAKGNILERFSAQQFPDLHSELNLSSLELGDSALYFCASSVVLSGGRDTQYFGPGTRLTVL.

The rearrangement links TRBV7-7 to TRBJ2-1; tentatively, D is TRBD2 (6 bases). This CDR3 region has 15 residues. V shed 2 bases and J shed 8 bases, with 16 bases lying between them. Germline assignment: CDR1 SSHAT and CDR2 FNYEAQ (reference sequence). CDR3 sequence (DNA): TGTGCCAGCAGCTTATCGGGAGAGTTAGGCGATGAGCAGTTCTTC. It translates to CASSLSGELGDEQFF.

The chain employs TRBV7-3 and TRBJ2-2; 10 positions match TRBD2. Germline CDR1 SGHTA, CDR2 FQGTGA. The CDR3 is 20 residues long. V lost 5 bases to trimming and J lost 4 bases; unmatched junction nucleotides: 19. This CDR3 reads CASSPQAGLAGVAGTGELFF. As DNA, the CDR3 is TGTGCCAGCAGCCCCCAGGCGGGGCTAGCGGGGGTAGCGGGCACCGGGGAGCTGTTTTTT.

The chain has TRBV11-2 and TRBJ2-7; perhaps TRBD2 as D (6 bases). CDR3 length: 15 residues. The germline gives CDR1 SGHAT, CDR2 FQNNGV. Deletions cut 0 bases from V and 2 bases from J, with 11 bases between. The CDR3 region is CASSLDLAGPYEQYF. The CDR3, as DNA: TGTGCCAGCAGCTTAGATCTGGCGGGACCCTACGAGCAGTACTTC. Full variable domain (missing parts from reference TRBV11-2 and TRBJ2-7): EAGVAQSPRYKIIEKRQSVAFWCNPISGHATLYWYQQILGQGPKLLIQFQNNGVVDDSQLPKDRFSAERLKGVDSTLKIQPAKLEDSAVYLCASSLDLAGPYEQYFGPGTRLTVT.

V is TRBV3-1 (or the pseudogene TRBV3-2) and J is TRBJ1-3, with TRBD1 matching over 8 bases. CDR1 and CDR2 (germline): LGHDT, YNNKEL (reference sequence). The trim removed 0 bases at V and 3 bases at J, leaving 7 bases unmatched. The CDR3 contains 17 residues. The CDR3 bases are TGTGCCAGCAGCCAAGATTACAGGGGGACAGGTGGAAACACCATATATTTT. Its protein is CASSQDYRGTGGNTIYF.

A few counts support this clone. CDR3 protein: CASSQRGSEQYF. CDR3 DNA sequence: TGTGCCAGCTCCCAGAGAGGTTCCGAGCAGTACTTC. This chain connects TRBV18 to TRBJ2-7; D is unclear. This CDR3 is built from 12 residues. Germline V gives CDR1 KGHSH, CDR2 LQKENI. Deletions cut 6 bases from V and 6 bases from J, with 12 bases between.

The chain combines TRBV7-2 with TRBJ1-6; 9 bases agree with TRBD1. V was pared by 2 bases and J by 10 bases, with 12 bases of the junction left unmatched. CDR3 length: 17 amino acids. CDR1 is SGHTA and CDR2 is FQGNSA in the germline V gene. The CDR3 protein is CASSLNAPGTGKSPLHF. The CDR3 coding sequence is TGTGCCAGCAGCTTAAACGCTCCGGGGACAGGGAAATCACCCCTCCACTTT.

A single count supports this clone. This chain uses TRBV9 with TRBJ1-2; no clear D gene. Germline V gene sequence: CDR1 SGDLS, CDR2 YYNGEE. The CDR3 sequence is 15 residues long. V lost 0 bases, J lost 6 bases, and 15 bases lay in between. This CDR3 reads CASSVAGKAIHGYTF. CDR3 in DNA: TGTGCCAGCAGCGTAGCGGGGAAGGCTATCCATGGCTACACCTTC.

In DNA form, the CDR3 reads TGTGCCAGTAGTATTCCCCTTAGCTCCTACAATGAGCAGTTCTTC. Protein product: CASSIPLSSYNEQFF. The genes are TRBV19 and TRBJ2-1; no clear D. Trimming stripped 3 bases from V and 0 bases from J, with 9 bases between. The CDR3 consists of 15 residues. CDR1 is LNHDA and CDR2 is SQIVND in the germline V gene (reference sequence).

V gene TRBV10-3 combines with J gene TRBJ2-1, with 9 bases matching TRBD2. V gave up 6 bases and J gave up 14 bases; unmatched junction bases: 8. CDR1 is ENHRY, CDR2 SYGVKD, per germline. The CDR3 totals 12 residues. The CDR3 DNA reads TGTGCCATCAGGAACGGACTAGCGCTCGAGTTCTTC. Protein: CAIRNGLALEFF.

This sequence joins TRBV29-1 and TRBJ1-4; no clear D gene. Germline V gene lookup returns CDR1 SQVTM and CDR2 ANQGSEA. V lost 3 bases and J 8 bases, leaving 13 bases between the germline ends. The CDR3 sequence is 13 residues long. CDR3 bases: TGCAGCGTTGATGGACCGGAGGGCGAAAAACTGTTTTTT. The encoded protein is CSVDGPEGEKLFF.